This record concerns one T cell receptor (beta chain) sequence. The source of the sample is a study of blood T cell repertoires in COVID-19. Trimming stripped 5 bases from V and 3 bases from J, with 16 bases between. Germline assignment: CDR1 LGHDT and CDR2 YNNKEL (reference sequence). This CDR3 comprises 15 residues. Profiled with immunoSEQ multiplex PCR; TCRdb holds only in-frame clones, not every one. This table has some 520,000 clones, nearly 90% appearing once. This sequence originates from a man younger than 35 with COVID-19, enrolled during active disease. This chain links TRBV3-1 (or the pseudogene TRBV3-2) with TRBJ1-1; TRBD1 is a possible D gene (6 bases). The sample taken for sequencing was peripheral blood. This CDR3 is CASSSRTALYTEAFF. The DNA of the CDR3 is TGTGCCAGCAGCTCGAGGACAGCCCTGTACACTGAAGCTTTCTTT.